The rows below give T cell receptor beta chains drawn from one sample of a study of blood T cell repertoires in COVID-19. Sequencing was performed with immunoSEQ multiplex PCR; in TCRdb, only in-frame clones are kept and a portion is missing. The sample includes approximately 140,000 clones, roughly 84% of them seen just once. Sequencing was performed on PBMCs or T cells enriched from blood (not recorded which). The receptors were sampled from a woman aged 45 to 65 who had been exposed to COVID-19. Each CDR3 is given with its conserved first and last residue. D genes are given only for firm matches. Where a row states a size, it is once, few, many or the class of an expanded clone; other rows omit it.

V gene: TRBV7-2; clone size: -; D gene: TRBD2; J gene: TRBJ2-7; CDR3 DNA: TGTGCCAGCAGCTTTGTGCCTAGCGGGAACTACGAGCAGTACTTC; CDR3 protein: CASSFVPSGNYEQYF
V gene: TRBV28; clone size: -; D gene: TRBD2; J gene: TRBJ2-1; CDR3 DNA: TGTGCCAGCAGTTTACCCCGACCGGGACTAGCGGGAGGTGAGCAGTTCTTC; CDR3 protein: CASSLPRPGLAGGEQFF
V gene: TRBV3-1/TRBV3-2; clone size: -; D gene: TRBD2; J gene: TRBJ2-1; CDR3 DNA: TGTGCCAGCAGCCCCAGATCCGGGACTACCAATGAGCAGTTCTTC; CDR3 protein: CASSPRSGTTNEQFF
V gene: TRBV7-8; clone size: -; D gene: TRBD1; J gene: TRBJ1-5; CDR3 DNA: TGTGCCAGCAGCTCCCTCCTCGGACAGGGCGGCAATCAGCCCCAGCATTTT; CDR3 protein: CASSSLLGQGGNQPQHF
V gene: TRBV3-1/TRBV3-2; clone size: -; D gene: TRBD1; J gene: TRBJ2-7; CDR3 DNA: TGTGCCAGCAGCCCTGTGGGGACAGGGACCTACGAGCAGTACTTC; CDR3 protein: CASSPVGTGTYEQYF
V gene: TRBV19; clone size: -; D gene: -; J gene: TRBJ1-2; CDR3 DNA: TGTGCCAGTAGTATAATCGACTCTAACTATGGCTACACCTTC; CDR3 protein: CASSIIDSNYGYTF
V gene: TRBV3-1/TRBV3-2; clone size: -; D gene: -; J gene: TRBJ1-4; CDR3 DNA: TGTGCCAGCAGCCAAGTCGGGGTTCAGGAAAAACTGTTTTTT; CDR3 protein: CASSQVGVQEKLFF
V gene: TRBV15; clone size: -; D gene: -; J gene: TRBJ2-3; CDR3 DNA: TGTGCCACCAGCCCCGGTGCTGCCAGCACAGATACGCAGTATTTT; CDR3 protein: CATSPGAASTDTQYF
V gene: TRBV5-1; clone size: once; D gene: -; J gene: TRBJ2-2; CDR3 DNA: TGCGCCAGCAGCCGGCGGTTCACCGGGGAGCTGTTTTTT; CDR3 protein: CASSRRFTGELFF
V gene: TRBV14; clone size: -; D gene: TRBD2; J gene: TRBJ2-5; CDR3 DNA: TGTGCCAGCAGCCGGGGACTAGCGGGGATTGGAGGCCAAGAGACCCAGTACTTC; CDR3 protein: CASSRGLAGIGGQETQYF
V gene: TRBV5-5; clone size: -; D gene: -; J gene: TRBJ2-2; CDR3 DNA: TGTGCCAGCAGCTTGCTAGTGTCGGACACCGGGGAGCTGTTTTTT; CDR3 protein: CASSLLVSDTGELFF
V gene: TRBV7-2; clone size: -; D gene: TRBD1; J gene: TRBJ1-1; CDR3 DNA: TGTGCCAGCAGCTTTTACGGACAGGGGATTGAAGCTTTCTTT; CDR3 protein: CASSFYGQGIEAFF
V gene: TRBV7-9; clone size: -; D gene: -; J gene: TRBJ2-7; CDR3 DNA: TGTGCCAGCAGCCTACTCACGGGCTCCGAGGGCGAGCAGTACTTC; CDR3 protein: CASSLLTGSEGEQYF
V gene: TRBV5-4; clone size: -; D gene: TRBD1; J gene: TRBJ2-2; CDR3 DNA: TGTGCCAGCAGCCCCCCGGGACAGGGGGCAGTCACCGGGGAGCTGTTTTTT; CDR3 protein: CASSPPGQGAVTGELFF
V gene: TRBV6-5; clone size: -; D gene: -; J gene: TRBJ2-5; CDR3 DNA: TGTGCCAGCAGTTACTTGGCAGGGTTGACCCAAGAGACCCAGTACTTC; CDR3 protein: CASSYLAGLTQETQYF
V gene: TRBV15; clone size: -; D gene: -; J gene: TRBJ1-4; CDR3 DNA: TGTGCCACTAAAAGTGGGGCCGCTGGCGAAAAACTGTTTTTT; CDR3 protein: CATKSGAAGEKLFF
V gene: TRBV11-3; clone size: -; D gene: TRBD2; J gene: TRBJ2-2; CDR3 DNA: TGTGCCAGCAGCTCCGGGACTAGGAGCACCGGGGAGCTGTTTTTT; CDR3 protein: CASSSGTRSTGELFF
V gene: TRBV10-3; clone size: -; D gene: -; J gene: TRBJ2-1; CDR3 DNA: TGTGCCATCAGTGCCGACGGCCGGGGTGAGCAGTTCTTC; CDR3 protein: CAISADGRGEQFF
V gene: TRBV5-4; clone size: -; D gene: -; J gene: TRBJ2-5; CDR3 DNA: TGTGCCAGCTCCCGAGCCGCCGAGACCCAGTACTTC; CDR3 protein: CASSRAAETQYF
V gene: TRBV7-6; clone size: -; D gene: -; J gene: TRBJ1-1; CDR3 DNA: TGTGCCAGCAGCTTATTAGACGGGGGGAGCACTGAAGCTTTCTTT; CDR3 protein: CASSLLDGGSTEAFF
V gene: TRBV5-4; clone size: -; D gene: TRBD2; J gene: TRBJ2-3; CDR3 DNA: TGTGCCAGCAGCTTGAAAGCGGGAGTTGATACGCAGTATTTT; CDR3 protein: CASSLKAGVDTQYF
V gene: TRBV24-1; clone size: -; D gene: -; J gene: TRBJ2-2; CDR3 DNA: TGTGCCACCAGTGATCCCGCAGGGTCGAACACCGGGGAGCTGTTTTTT; CDR3 protein: CATSDPAGSNTGELFF
V gene: TRBV9; clone size: -; D gene: -; J gene: TRBJ1-1; CDR3 DNA: TGTGCCAGCAGCGTATCAGGGAACATGAACACTGAAGCTTTCTTT; CDR3 protein: CASSVSGNMNTEAFF
V gene: TRBV27; clone size: -; D gene: TRBD1; J gene: TRBJ2-2; CDR3 DNA: TGTGCCAGCAGCTTGTTGGGACAGGGGAGCACCGGGGAGCTGTTTTTT; CDR3 protein: CASSLLGQGSTGELFF
V gene: TRBV12-3/TRBV12-4; clone size: -; D gene: TRBD1; J gene: TRBJ2-7; CDR3 DNA: TGTGCCAGCAGGGGGACAGGGTCCTACGAGCAGTACTTC; CDR3 protein: CASRGTGSYEQYF
V gene: TRBV10-2; clone size: few; D gene: TRBD1; J gene: TRBJ2-5; CDR3 DNA: TGCGCCAGCAGGGAGACAGGGGAGTATTGGGAGACCCAGTACTTC; CDR3 protein: CASRETGEYWETQYF
V gene: TRBV19; clone size: -; D gene: -; J gene: TRBJ2-5; CDR3 DNA: TGTGCCAGTAGTATGCGGGCCCCTCAAGAGACCCAGTACTTC; CDR3 protein: CASSMRAPQETQYF
V gene: TRBV7-9; clone size: -; D gene: -; J gene: TRBJ1-5; CDR3 DNA: TGTGCCAGCAGTAGGGACTCCGATAGCAATCAGCCCCAGCATTTT; CDR3 protein: CASSRDSDSNQPQHF
V gene: TRBV9; clone size: once; D gene: TRBD2; J gene: TRBJ2-1; CDR3 DNA: TGTGCCAGCAGCGCGGGACTAGCGGGGCTCAATGAGCAGTTCTTC; CDR3 protein: CASSAGLAGLNEQFF
V gene: TRBV7-8; clone size: -; D gene: TRBD1; J gene: TRBJ2-5; CDR3 DNA: TGTGCCAGCAGCTTAGTGGCAACGACAGGGGAAGAGACCCAGTACTTC; CDR3 protein: CASSLVATTGEETQYF
V gene: TRBV18; clone size: many; D gene: TRBD1; J gene: TRBJ2-5; CDR3 DNA: TGTGCCAGCTCAAAGACAGGGGCGGTTAAGACCCAGTACTTC; CDR3 protein: CASSKTGAVKTQYF
V gene: TRBV19; clone size: -; D gene: TRBD2; J gene: TRBJ2-1; CDR3 DNA: TGTGCCATAGCGGGAGGGTACAATGAGCAGTTCTTC; CDR3 protein: CAIAGGYNEQFF
V gene: TRBV25-1; clone size: -; D gene: -; J gene: TRBJ2-7; CDR3 DNA: TGTGCCAGCAGTGAGGGGAGGTGGGGGTCCTACGAGCAGTACTTC; CDR3 protein: CASSEGRWGSYEQYF
V gene: TRBV5-4; clone size: -; D gene: TRBD1; J gene: TRBJ2-5; CDR3 DNA: TGTGCCAGCAGCTCAAAACTTCTTATTCGGACAGGTCATGGGGAGACCCAGTACTTC; CDR3 protein: CASSSKLLIRTGHGETQYF
V gene: TRBV6-5; clone size: -; D gene: -; J gene: TRBJ1-3; CDR3 DNA: TGTGCCTCTCACAGGGGAAACACCATATATTTT; CDR3 protein: CASHRGNTIYF
V gene: TRBV5-6; clone size: -; D gene: TRBD2; J gene: TRBJ2-1; CDR3 DNA: TGTGCCAGCAGCGCGACTAGCGGGGGTTACAATGAGCAGTTCTTC; CDR3 protein: CASSATSGGYNEQFF
V gene: TRBV7-9; clone size: few; D gene: TRBD1; J gene: TRBJ1-5; CDR3 DNA: TGTGCCAGCAGCAGTCGACAGGGGGAAGTAAGGCAGCCCCAGCATTTT; CDR3 protein: CASSSRQGEVRQPQHF
V gene: TRBV11-3; clone size: -; D gene: -; J gene: TRBJ1-1; CDR3 DNA: TGTGCCAGCAGCTCCGGGGGAGTAAAAGCTTTCTTT; CDR3 protein: CASSSGGVKAFF
V gene: TRBV11-1; clone size: -; D gene: TRBD2; J gene: TRBJ2-5; CDR3 DNA: TGTGCCAGCAGCCGAATAGCGGGGGCGTCCCAAGAGACCCAGTACTTC; CDR3 protein: CASSRIAGASQETQYF
V gene: TRBV19; clone size: once; D gene: -; J gene: TRBJ2-7; CDR3 DNA: TGTGCCAGTAGTACTTGGTCCAGGGTAATTGACGAGCAGTACTTC; CDR3 protein: CASSTWSRVIDEQYF
V gene: TRBV5-1; clone size: once; D gene: TRBD2; J gene: TRBJ2-7; CDR3 DNA: TGCGCCAGCAGCGACAAACTAGCGGGAGGAGACGAGCAGTACTTC; CDR3 protein: CASSDKLAGGDEQYF
V gene: TRBV12-3/TRBV12-4; clone size: -; D gene: TRBD1; J gene: TRBJ2-1; CDR3 DNA: TGTGCCAGCGGACAGGGGGCTTATGAGCAGTTCTTC; CDR3 protein: CASGQGAYEQFF
V gene: TRBV4-2; clone size: -; D gene: -; J gene: TRBJ2-2; CDR3 DNA: TGTGCCAGCAGCCAACAGGGGGGAGGCACCGGGGAGCTGTTTTTT; CDR3 protein: CASSQQGGGTGELFF
V gene: TRBV27; clone size: -; D gene: TRBD1; J gene: TRBJ2-7; CDR3 DNA: TGTGCCAGCAGTGTTGACAGGGGGCGCAACGAGCAGTACTTC; CDR3 protein: CASSVDRGRNEQYF
V gene: TRBV4-3; clone size: -; D gene: -; J gene: TRBJ1-3; CDR3 DNA: TGCGCCAGCAGCCAAGGAAGTCCAGACATATTCATCAACACCATATATTTT; CDR3 protein: CASSQGSPDIFINTIYF